This TCR beta chain was profiled in a study of blood T cell repertoires in COVID-19. Study details: Specimens from acute and convalescent COVID-19 originated in the United States, Italy and Spain.

Germline CDR1 reads SGDLS; CDR2 reads YYNGEE. The CDR3 is 14 amino acids. V was cut by 4 bases and J by 7 bases, with 17 bases left in between. Produced via immunoSEQ multiplex PCR; TCRdb's table is partial and in-frame only. The table records 120,000 to 150,000 clones, 80% to 90% of them present only once. The rearrangement uses TRBV9 and TRBJ1-2; D unclear. Sequencing was performed on peripheral blood. This TCR derives from a man older than 75 with acute or convalescent COVID-19. CDR3: CASSSNRGIGGYTF. DNA for the CDR3: TGTGCCAGCAGCTCCAACCGGGGTATCGGTGGCTACACCTTC.